This record concerns one T cell receptor beta chain sequence. Original handling: Quantification of nucleated cells was approximated via reference gene primer amplification. Clones were sequenced by immunoSEQ multiplex PCR, and TCRdb holds only the in-frame ones, with some missing. That table is the source of V, J and clone size, and D and trimming were worked out from the DNA. The top ten hold roughly 4.9% of the sample, which has approximately 240,000 clones, 82% seen once. The data were taken from a study of blood T cell repertoires in COVID-19. Looking at the study overall: Some COVID-19 samples were acute and others convalescent; all came from the United States, Italy and Spain.

Sample: peripheral blood. The TCR comes from a woman aged 80 or over with active or convalescent COVID-19.

CDR3 nucleotides: TGTGCCACCAGTGAGGGACTAGATGTTACGTACCAAGAGACCCAGTACTTC. Translating gives CATSEGLDVTYQETQYF. The V gene is TRBV24-1, the J gene TRBJ2-5, with 8 bases that match TRBD2. Germline trimming cut 4 bases from V and 0 bases from J; bases unmatched to any gene: 9. Germline CDR1 is KGHDR and CDR2 is SFDVKD. This CDR3 spans 17 amino acids.